One sample yielded the 24 T cell receptor beta chains listed below, sequenced in a study of control samples from healthy donors and cancer patients. Some clones are missing from TCRdb's copy, which holds only in-frame ones; the method was immunoSEQ multiplex PCR. The table includes about 100,000 clones, about 90% detected once. Sequenced input: blood. The receptors were gathered from a woman aged 45-59 years in good health.

The chain uses TRBV7-9 and TRBJ2-3; D gene ambiguous. The CDR3 is 11 residues long. Trimming removed 5 bases at V and 2 bases at J, with 2 bases between. Per germline, CDR1 SEHNR and CDR2 FQNEAQ (reference sequence). CDR3 nucleotide sequence: TGTGCCAGCAGCGACACAGATACGCAGTATTTT. Translated: CASSDTDTQYF.

The chain has TRBV7-8 and TRBJ2-5, with 7 positions matching TRBD1. Germline-derived CDR1 and CDR2 are SGHVS and FQNEAQ. The CDR3 is 13 residues long. J gave up 7 bases and V 3 bases, and 5 bases lay outside the gene matches. CDR3 DNA: TGTGCCAGCAGCTTGGACAGGTCCGGGACCCAGTACTTC. It encodes CASSLDRSGTQYF.

The chain joins TRBV18 to TRBJ1-1; unclear D gene. The V and J ends lost 0 bases and 10 bases respectively, with 12 bases between them. This CDR3 is built from 13 residues. Germline V gene sequence: CDR1 KGHSH, CDR2 LQKENI. As DNA, the CDR3 is TGTGCCAGCTCACCACCGTTAATGACGGGAGCTTTCTTT. Its protein product is CASSPPLMTGAFF.

The V call is TRBV7-3, the J call TRBJ2-5, with D unclear. The CDR3 extends over 15 amino acids. The germline V gene encodes CDR1 SGHTA and CDR2 FQGTGA. V lost 7 bases and J 2 bases, leaving 17 bases between the germline ends. The CDR3 region is CASTPGLGRQETQYF. For the CDR3, the DNA is TGTGCCAGCACCCCCGGATTAGGCCGTCAAGAGACCCAGTACTTC. Based on the CDR3 plus reference TRBV7-3 and TRBJ2-5, the full variable domain is GAGVSQTPSNKVTEKGKYVELRCDPISGHTALYWYRQSLGQGPEFLIYFQGTGAADDSGLPNDRFFAVRPEGSVSTLKIQRTERGDSAVYLCASTPGLGRQETQYFGPGTRLLVL.

The gene calls are TRBV12-3 or TRBV12-4 and TRBJ2-7; D is possibly TRBD1 (5 bases). With 3 bases removed from V and 3 bases from J, the gap between germline ends came to 9 bases. The CDR3 extends over 13 amino acids. Here the CDR3 reads CASSLVGRYEQYF. The DNA for the CDR3 is TGTGCCAGCAGTTTGGTGGGGCGCTACGAGCAGTACTTC.

In its sample, this clone was seen once. CDR3 DNA sequence: TGTGCCAGTAGAGGGGCGGGTAAAACCGGGACAGGGGATCGTTTCAATCAGCCCCAGCATTTT. It encodes CASRGAGKTGTGDRFNQPQHF. The chain has TRBV19 and TRBJ1-5; 10 positions agree with TRBD1. Losses at the gene ends were 6 bases for V and 3 bases for J; bases not matched to a gene: 23. CDR1 LNHDA and CDR2 SQIVND come from the germline V gene (reference sequence). The CDR3 length is 21 residues.

V is TRBV27 and J is TRBJ2-1, with 14 bases fitting TRBD2. CDR1 and CDR2 (germline): MNHEY, SMNVEV (reference sequence). V was clipped by 5 bases and J by 8 bases; unmatched bases: 11. The CDR3 is 17 amino acids. This CDR3 is CASSLLSTSGGDDEQFF. CDR3 DNA sequence: TGTGCCAGCAGTCTTCTCTCGACTAGCGGGGGGGATGATGAGCAGTTCTTC.

The genes are TRBV5-1 and TRBJ2-6; no firm D call. Trimming shortened V by 1 base and J by 0 bases, and 8 bases separated the two germline ends. The CDR3 has 16 residues. Germline assignment: CDR1 SGHRS and CDR2 YFSETQ. CDR3 sequence reads: CASSLYGDSGANVLTF. DNA for the CDR3: TGCGCCAGCAGCTTGTATGGGGACTCTGGGGCCAACGTCCTGACTTTC.

V is TRBV5-4 and J is TRBJ2-5; 8 positions agree with TRBD1. The CDR3 is 16 amino acids. Germline trimming cut 4 bases from V and 3 bases from J; bases unmatched to any gene: 11. Germline CDR1 and CDR2: SGHNT and YYREEE (reference sequence). CDR3 loop: CASSGRQGAGKETQYF. CDR3 bases: TGTGCCAGCAGCGGACGTCAGGGGGCTGGTAAAGAGACCCAGTACTTC.

The chain employs TRBV4-3 and TRBJ1-1, with D tentatively TRBD1 (5 bases). With 0 bases removed from V and 4 bases from J, the gap between germline ends came to 9 bases. This CDR3 contains 14 residues. Per germline, CDR1 LGHNA and CDR2 YSLEER. This CDR3 reads CASSQEWGGTEAFF. CDR3 DNA sequence: TGCGCCAGCAGCCAAGAATGGGGGGGCACTGAAGCTTTCTTT.

V usage is TRBV6-2 or TRBV6-3 and J usage is TRBJ2-2; D unclear. V was clipped by 5 bases and J by 5 bases, with 15 bases between them. Germline CDR1 is MNHEY and CDR2 is SVGEGT. This CDR3 contains 15 residues. The CDR3 region has the DNA TGTGCCAGCAGTCCCCGCCACAAGAGGACCGGGGAGCTGTTTTTT. Translation: CASSPRHKRTGELFF.

The gene calls are TRBV18 and TRBJ2-1; D remains unclear. This CDR3 is built from 14 residues. V shed 3 bases and J shed 3 bases, with 9 bases lying between them. Germline V gives CDR1 KGHSH, CDR2 LQKENI. DNA for the CDR3: TGTGCCAGCTCACCCCAGGAGTACTACAATGAGCAGTTCTTC. Its protein is CASSPQEYYNEQFF. Full variable domain (remainder filled in from reference TRBV18 and TRBJ2-1): NAGVMQNPRHLVRRRGQEARLRCSPMKGHSHVYWYRQLPEEGLKFMVYLQKENIIDESGMPKERFSAEFPKEGPSILRIQQVVRGDSAAYFCASSPQEYYNEQFFGPGTRLTVL.

The chain combines TRBV7-9 with TRBJ2-1, with no clear D. Trimming cost V 2 bases and J 9 bases, with 11 bases left between them. The CDR3 consists of 13 residues. Germline loops: CDR1 SEHNR, CDR2 FQNEAQ (reference sequence). The DNA of the CDR3 is TGTGCCAGCAGCTTACCGTCTAGAGGTGAGCAGTTCTTC. This gives the protein CASSLPSRGEQFF.

The chain combines TRBV7-2 with TRBJ2-2; D gene unclear. Trimming stripped 2 bases from V and 2 bases from J, with 9 bases between. Germline CDR1 and CDR2: SGHTA and FQGNSA. CDR3 length equals 15 residues. Here the CDR3 DNA reads TGTGCCAGCAGCTTATTCAGGATCAACACCGGGGAGCTGTTTTTT. Protein: CASSLFRINTGELFF.

This clone was seen a single time. This chain links TRBV11-2 with TRBJ2-3; 7 bases are shared with TRBD1. J lost 0 bases, V lost 4 bases, and 13 bases had no gene match. This CDR3 spans 18 amino acids. CDR1 is SGHAT and CDR2 is FQNNGV in the germline V gene. The CDR3 DNA sequence: TGTGCCAGCAGCTCCCAAATTACAGGGGCAGGGAGCACAGATACGCAGTATTTT. It translates to CASSSQITGAGSTDTQYF.

The V and J genes are TRBV7-2 and TRBJ2-3, with 11 bases fitting TRBD2. This CDR3 region has 17 residues. Germline V lookup: CDR1 SGHTA, CDR2 FQGNSA. Trimming took 0 bases from V and 3 from J; bases not matched to a gene: 5. In DNA form, the CDR3 reads TGTGCCAGCAGCTTAGCCAAGGGACTAGCGGCGACAGATACGCAGTATTTT. Translated, it gives CASSLAKGLAATDTQYF.

V gene TRBV29-1 combines with J gene TRBJ1-4; 7 bases map to TRBD1. This CDR3 spans 15 amino acids. V shed 7 bases and J 3 bases; nucleotides not matched to a gene: 11. Germline CDR1 is SQVTM and CDR2 is ANQGSEA. The CDR3 DNA reads TGCAGCGCCCTAGGAACAGGGGCCTCTAATGAAAAACTGTTTTTT. The encoded protein is CSALGTGASNEKLFF.

The chain joins TRBV11-2 to TRBJ1-1; a possible D gene is TRBD1 (5 bases). Germline V gene lookup returns CDR1 SGHAT and CDR2 FQNNGV. Trimming took off 1 base at V and 6 bases at J, with 6 bases between the two ends. CDR3 length equals 12 residues. CDR3 amino acids: CASSLVGAEAFF. The CDR3 region has the DNA TGTGCCAGCAGCTTAGTGGGGGCTGAAGCTTTCTTT.

This clone was counted a few times. This chain connects TRBV7-3 to TRBJ2-5, with D uncertain. This CDR3 region has 13 residues. Per germline, CDR1 SGHTA and CDR2 FQGTGA. V was trimmed by 5 bases and J by 3 bases, leaving 10 bases between them. The CDR3 region has the DNA TGTGCCAGCAGCCCAAACAGAGAAGAGACCCAGTACTTC. Translating it yields CASSPNREETQYF.

The V gene is TRBV18, the J gene TRBJ1-2; 8 nucleotides align to TRBD1. This CDR3 comprises 15 residues. Germline-derived CDR1 and CDR2 are KGHSH and LQKENI. The J segment lost 6 bases and the V segment lost 0 bases, leaving 6 bases of the junction unmatched. The CDR3 loop is CASSPPGSGGNGYTF. The CDR3 DNA sequence: TGTGCCAGCTCACCACCGGGATCAGGGGGCAATGGCTACACCTTC.

The V call is TRBV3-1 (or the pseudogene TRBV3-2), the J call TRBJ1-2; TRBD1 matches 8 bases. Germline CDR1 and CDR2: LGHDT and YNNKEL (reference sequence). The length of the CDR3 is 16 residues. With V trimmed by 3 bases and J by 4 bases, 10 bases remained unmatched. The CDR3 DNA reads as TGTGCCAGCAGCCACGCCTCGACAGGGGTAGTCTATGGCTACACCTTC. It encodes CASSHASTGVVYGYTF.

The chain employs TRBV6-5 and TRBJ2-2, with TRBD1 as a possible D gene (6 bases). The V end was cut by 5 bases, the J end by 0 bases, with 10 bases between. This CDR3 comprises 15 residues. The germline CDR1 and CDR2 sequences are MNHEY and SVGAGI. The CDR3 is CASSKDSPNTGELFF. Written as DNA, the CDR3 is TGTGCCAGCAGTAAGGACAGCCCGAACACCGGGGAGCTGTTTTTT.

The chain combines TRBV5-1 with TRBJ1-2; D is undetermined. Trimming stripped 0 bases from V and 4 bases from J, with 13 bases between. CDR1 and CDR2 (germline): SGHRS, YFSETQ. The CDR3 totals 15 residues. CDR3 DNA sequence: TGCGCCAGCAGCTTGGTTCTATCGTTGCTCTATGGCTACACCTTC. The encoded protein is CASSLVLSLLYGYTF.

The rearrangement joins TRBV7-3 to TRBJ2-1, with 12 bases lining up with TRBD2. The CDR3 totals 20 residues. Germline V lookup: CDR1 SGHTA, CDR2 FQGTGA. The V gene end was trimmed by 4 bases and the J gene end by 0 bases; junction bases not matched to a gene: 13. This chain's CDR3 is CASSSQPGLAGVSSYNEQFF. In DNA, the CDR3 is TGTGCCAGCAGCTCACAACCGGGACTAGCGGGCGTAAGCTCCTACAATGAGCAGTTCTTC.